This TCR beta chain was found in a study of cytomegalovirus exposure and HLA in healthy donors. In the study overall: The 100 to 150 validation repertoires matched the 666 first-cohort repertoires in platform, a later analysis reported. Study-wide results and caveats: Most sequenced TCRs were rare (though some public TCRs occurred in many donors). According to the study, 160 or so TCR beta chains were cytomegalovirus-associated.

Assay used: immunoSEQ multiplex PCR; TCRdb lists only in-frame clones, some missing. The sample comprises roughly 180,000 clones, approximately 84% of which are singletons, and 6% to 9% rests with the top ten. V lost 1 base to trimming and J lost 4 bases; unmatched junction nucleotides: 9. The V gene's germline CDR1 is SGHVS and CDR2 FNYEAQ. The CDR3 extends over 17 amino acids. A word on this clone: The antigen is unknown.

The donors formed part of the approximately 130-subject validation cohort, distinct from the roughly 640-subject first cohort. V is TRBV7-6 and J is TRBJ2-2; 7 bases line up with TRBD2. This sequence originates from a man aged 18 to 30 in good health and CMV-seropositive. Sequenced sample: PBMCs. CDR3 amino acids: CASSLGSGGRATGELFF. The CDR3 DNA sequence: TGTGCCAGCAGCTTAGGTTCTGGCGGGAGAGCCACCGGGGAGCTGTTTTTT.